There are many counts of the clone carrying this TCR beta chain. Its specificity is unknown. The sample is drawn from a study of prognosis after radiotherapy for stage I lung cancer. Study-wide points: Shannon entropy (measured after stereotactic body radiation therapy) was lower in patients who went on to develop distant metastases.

Blood draws of 5 to 7.5 milliliters of peripheral blood occurred at each of two time points. By two-round multiplex PCR, the TCR beta CDR3 was amplified from genomic DNA. Primers targeting each individual TRBV and TRBJ gene were applied in first-round PCR. Each CDR3 protein is one row after TCRdb ran MiXCR on the multiplex PCR reads. The table includes roughly 30,000 distinct CDR3 sequences, under 40% detected once. Per the germline V gene, CDR1 is SGHRS and CDR2 is YFSETQ. CDR3 length equals 15 residues. The V and J ends lost 0 bases and 2 bases respectively, with 11 bases between them. The rearrangement links TRBV5-1 to TRBJ2-5; maybe TRBD2 (5 bases). The sequence was obtained from a donor over 45 with non-small cell lung cancer. The sequencing used PBMCs, collected before or after stereotactic body radiation therapy (not recorded which). The DNA of the CDR3 is TGCGCCAGCAGCTTGGCCGGGGTCACTCAAGAGACCCAGTACTTC. Protein sequence: CASSLAGVTQETQYF.